Presented here are 23 T cell receptor beta chains from one specimen sequenced in a study of PD-1 blockade in classical Hodgkin lymphoma. Time point noted: cycle 4 day 1 (C4D1), after less than 7 weeks of nivolumab. All patients experienced relapse after autologous stem cell transplantation, and brentuximab vedotin exposure was variable. The study isolated CD8+ T cells from thawed PBMCs by magnetic negative selection. Using immunoSEQ multiplex PCR, the repertoire was profiled, and TCRdb retains in-frame clones only, with some absent. The profile shows fewer than 3,500 clones, approximately 70% of them singletons. The sequences come from CD8+ T cells from blood, collected before the fourth cycle of nivolumab. The receptors derive from a human donor with classical Hodgkin lymphoma.

The table lists this clone with a few counts. The V gene is TRBV6-1, the J gene TRBJ1-6; D is ambiguous. Looked up from germline, CDR1 is MNHNS and CDR2 is SASEGT. Trimming left V 7 bases short and J 2 bases short, with 9 bases between. This CDR3 region has 14 residues. The CDR3 spells CASNPGPYNSPLHF. CDR3 coding DNA: TGTGCCAGCAACCCGGGCCCCTATAATTCACCCCTCCACTTT.

The V and J genes are TRBV27 and TRBJ2-2, with no clear D. This CDR3 is built from 14 residues. V was cut by 4 bases and J by 0 bases, with 6 bases left in between. CDR1 and CDR2 (germline): MNHEY, SMNVEV (reference sequence). The CDR3 region is CASSSPTNTGELFF. Written as DNA, the CDR3 is TGTGCCAGCAGTTCCCCAACGAACACCGGGGAGCTGTTTTTT.

The chain is built from TRBV6-5 and TRBJ1-2; 7 bases line up with TRBD1. The trim removed 7 bases at V and 5 bases at J, leaving 7 bases unmatched. Germline values: CDR1 MNHEY, CDR2 SVGAGI. The CDR3 contains 13 residues. This CDR3 is CASNEGGEYGYTF. Here the CDR3 DNA reads TGTGCCAGCAACGAAGGGGGCGAGTATGGCTACACCTTC.

The chain employs TRBV19 and TRBJ1-5; the D is unclear. Germline assignment: CDR1 LNHDA and CDR2 SQIVND (reference sequence). This CDR3 has 16 amino acids. Trimming removed 5 bases from V and 3 bases from J, with 17 bases in between. The CDR3 DNA follows: TGTGCCAGTAGTGTAGGTAGAGGAGGGCACAATCAGCCCCAGCATTTT. The encoded protein is CASSVGRGGHNQPQHF.

This clone has only one observation. The chain couples TRBV2 to TRBJ1-2, with D tentatively TRBD1 (6 bases). CDR1 and CDR2 from the germline V gene are SNHLY and FYNNEI. V was cut by 7 bases and J by 2 bases, with 14 bases left in between. CDR3 length equals 14 residues. The CDR3 coding sequence is TGTGCCAGCAACCCAGGTGGGGGCAACTATGGCTACACCTTC. Its protein product is CASNPGGGNYGYTF.

This clone has more than one count but fewer than ten. This chain uses TRBV27 with TRBJ1-2; 7 nucleotides align to TRBD1. The length of the CDR3 is 14 residues. Germline trimming cut 3 bases from V and 8 bases from J; bases unmatched to any gene: 9. Germline V gene sequence: CDR1 MNHEY, CDR2 SMNVEV (reference sequence). The chain's CDR3 is CASSLGAGGRGYTF. The CDR3 DNA reads as TGTGCCAGCAGTTTGGGGGCAGGGGGAAGGGGCTACACCTTC.

The V call is TRBV11-2, the J call TRBJ2-7; D may be TRBD1 or TRBD2 (5 bases each). The V end lost 1 base, the J end lost 2 bases, and 15 bases lay between the germline ends. The germline CDR1 and CDR2 sequences are SGHAT and FQNNGV. The CDR3 loop spans 16 amino acids. The CDR3 DNA sequence: TGTGCCAGCAGCTTAGTTGTAGGTCAGGGAGCCTACGAGCAGTACTTC. This codes for CASSLVVGQGAYEQYF.

V and J are TRBV27 and TRBJ2-7; no reliable D call. CDR1 and CDR2 (germline): MNHEY, SMNVEV (reference sequence). This CDR3 has 12 amino acids. Trimming left V 5 bases short and J 3 bases short, with 8 bases between. For the CDR3, the DNA is TGTGCCAGCAGTCCCGATCTCTACGAGCAGTACTTC. It specifies CASSPDLYEQYF.

V usage is TRBV5-1 and J usage is TRBJ2-7; D remains unclear. The V and J ends lost 0 bases and 0 bases respectively, with 7 bases between them. CDR1 SGHRS and CDR2 YFSETQ come from the germline V gene. The CDR3 totals 14 residues. Here the CDR3 reads CASSLAGNSYEQYF. CDR3 nucleotides: TGCGCCAGCAGCTTGGCCGGTAACTCCTACGAGCAGTACTTC.

V is TRBV11-3 and J is TRBJ1-5; D not resolved. Germline loops: CDR1 SGHNT, CDR2 YENEEA. Trimming left V 1 base short and J 2 bases short, with 9 bases between. The CDR3 is made up of 15 amino acids. CDR3 coding DNA: TGTGCCAGCAGCTTAGCTCGTGGGGGCAATCAGCCCCAGCATTTT. Protein: CASSLARGGNQPQHF.

The rearrangement joins TRBV7-2 to TRBJ2-5, with D perhaps TRBD1 (5 bases). The CDR3 covers 16 residues. Germline V gene sequence: CDR1 SGHTA, CDR2 FQGNSA. The V and J ends lost 2 bases and 4 bases respectively, with 17 bases between them. The chain's CDR3 is CASSLPGMDLRETQYF. The CDR3 coding sequence is TGTGCCAGCAGCTTACCAGGGATGGACCTTAGAGAGACCCAGTACTTC.

The CDR3 DNA follows: TGTGCCAGCAGCTTAGGCCAGGGGGTGGCTTACTACGAGCAGTACTTC. This translates into CASSLGQGVAYYEQYF. The chain recombines TRBV7-6 with TRBJ2-7; 7 positions agree with TRBD1. The germline gives CDR1 SGHVS, CDR2 FNYEAQ. Trimming removed 1 base from V and 3 bases from J; junction bases left unmatched: 9. The CDR3 spans 16 residues.

V is TRBV30 and J is TRBJ1-1, with D unresolved. CDR3 size: 12 residues. CDR1 is GTSNPN, CDR2 SVGIG, per germline (reference sequence). V lost 8 bases and J lost 1, with 11 bases in between. CDR3 DNA sequence: TGTGCCGGCCATTCTTCGAACACTGAAGCTTTCTTT. Translated: CAGHSSNTEAFF.

This sequence joins TRBV27 and TRBJ2-3; D gene unclear. CDR1 and CDR2 (germline): MNHEY, SMNVEV (reference sequence). The CDR3 contains 14 residues. Deletions cut 0 bases from V and 5 bases from J, with 9 bases between. As DNA, the CDR3 is TGTGCCAGCAGTTTATCTAAGGGTGGAGATACGCAGTATTTT. This sequence encodes CASSLSKGGDTQYF.

Within the sample, this clone is medium-sized. V and J are TRBV19 and TRBJ1-2; no firm D call. V shed 9 bases and J shed 4 bases, with 21 bases lying between them. CDR1 is LNHDA, CDR2 SQIVND, per germline (reference sequence). The CDR3 contains 15 residues. This CDR3 is CASQLRTGASYGYTF. In DNA form, the CDR3 reads TGTGCCAGCCAATTAAGGACCGGTGCTTCCTATGGCTACACCTTC.

The chain combines TRBV7-6 with TRBJ2-1, with D perhaps TRBD2 (7 bases). There are 19 residues in the CDR3. The germline V gene has CDR1 SGHVS and CDR2 FNYEAQ. Trimming left V 1 base short and J 7 bases short, with 26 bases between. DNA of the CDR3: TGTGCCAGCAGCTTAGTAGATCTCGGGGGGCCCTACCTCGGGAATGAGCAGTTCTTC. It yields the protein CASSLVDLGGPYLGNEQFF.

The chain employs TRBV10-2 and TRBJ2-3, with a weak D call TRBD1 (5 bases). From germline, CDR1 is WSHSY and CDR2 SAAADI. V lost 6 bases, J lost 0 bases, and 13 bases lay in between. This CDR3 has 15 amino acids. In nucleotides, the CDR3 is TGCGCCAGCAGCCGTGACAGTTCTAGCACAGATACGCAGTATTTT. Its translation is CASSRDSSSTDTQYF.

This sequence joins TRBV15 and TRBJ2-7, with 7 nucleotides matching TRBD1. Germline CDR1 LNHNV, CDR2 YYDKDF (reference sequence). The CDR3 consists of 13 residues. The trim removed 10 bases at V and 6 bases at J, leaving 12 bases unmatched. CDR3 region: CASSGTEFSEQYF. Written as DNA, the CDR3 is TGTGCCAGTTCCGGGACAGAGTTCTCCGAGCAGTACTTC.

The chain carries TRBV9 and TRBJ2-5; D could derive from TRBD1 or TRBD2 (5 bases each). The better agreement between TRBJ2-7 and the DNA end casts doubt on the J call. The CDR3 length is 14 residues. CDR1 and CDR2 (germline): SGDLS, YYNGEE. The CDR3 DNA follows: TGTGCCAGCAGCACGTCCGGGACGGTCGACGAGCAGTACTTC. Protein sequence: CASSTSGTVDEQYF.

The rearrangement joins TRBV19 to TRBJ2-7, with D possibly called TRBD1 or TRBD2 (5 bases each). Trimming pared 2 bases from V and 0 bases from J, leaving 11 bases between. This CDR3 contains 15 residues. The germline CDR1 and CDR2 sequences are LNHDA and SQIVND (reference sequence). CDR3 coding DNA: TGTGCCAGTAGTATAAGGTCGGGGCACTCCTACGAGCAGTACTTC. Protein: CASSIRSGHSYEQYF.

The table lists this clone with a few counts. This sequence joins TRBV27 and TRBJ2-3, with a tentative D call TRBD1 (6 bases). The CDR3 loop spans 15 amino acids. Germline V gives CDR1 MNHEY, CDR2 SMNVEV (reference sequence). V lost 2 bases, J lost 6 bases, and 15 bases lay in between. The CDR3 sequence is CASSLGSPGVDTQYF. The CDR3 region has the DNA TGTGCCAGCAGTTTAGGGTCGCCAGGGGTGGATACGCAGTATTTT.

V and J are TRBV9 and TRBJ2-7; 11 positions match TRBD2. With V trimmed by 0 bases and J by 5 bases, 4 bases remained unmatched. The CDR3 covers 15 residues. Germline lookup yields CDR1 SGDLS and CDR2 YYNGEE. CDR3 in amino acids: CASSVDLAGGNEQYF. The CDR3 DNA sequence: TGTGCCAGCAGCGTAGACCTAGCGGGAGGAAACGAGCAGTACTTC. Full variable domain (missing parts from reference TRBV9 and TRBJ2-7): DSGVTQTPKHLITATGQRVTLRCSPRSGDLSVYWYQQSLDQGLQFLIQYYNGEERAKGNILERFSAQQFPDLHSELNLSSLELGDSALYFCASSVDLAGGNEQYFGPGTRLTVT.

The rearrangement uses TRBV10-3 and TRBJ2-3; TRBD1 matches 9 bases. This CDR3 spans 16 amino acids. CDR1 and CDR2 (germline): ENHRY, SYGVKD. J lost 0 bases, V lost 6 bases, and 7 bases had no gene match. CDR3 sequence: CAIREQGASSTDTQYF. Here the CDR3 DNA reads TGTGCCATCAGGGAACAGGGGGCGTCTAGCACAGATACGCAGTATTTT.